Presented here are 17 T cell receptor beta chains from one specimen sequenced in a study of blood T cell repertoires in COVID-19. TCRdb's copy holds only in-frame clones and misses some; the assay was immunoSEQ multiplex PCR. The sample lists roughly 260,000 clones, about nine tenths occurring once. Input material: peripheral blood. These receptors came from a woman in her 30s with COVID-19, enrolled during active disease.

The chain combines TRBV25-1 with TRBJ1-4; D remains unclear. The CDR3 runs to 15 residues. Germline V CDR1 and CDR2: MGHDK, SYGVNS. V gave up 1 base and J gave up 4 bases, with 10 bases separating them. This CDR3 is CASSESWPFNEKLFF. CDR3 DNA: TGTGCCAGCAGTGAATCGTGGCCGTTTAATGAAAAACTGTTTTTT.

This chain's CDR3 is CASSLQGGLNNEQFF. In nucleotides, the CDR3 is TGTGCCAGCAGCTTACAGGGGGGTTTGAACAATGAGCAGTTCTTC. The chain has TRBV7-2 and TRBJ2-1; a possible D gene is TRBD1 (7 bases). This CDR3 comprises 15 residues. V was pared by 2 bases and J by 5 bases, with 13 bases between. Germline lookup yields CDR1 SGHTA and CDR2 FQGNSA.

The chain couples TRBV12-3 or TRBV12-4 to TRBJ2-1; 7 nucleotides line up with TRBD2. Trimming cost V 5 bases and J 8 bases; bases outside gene matches: 6. The CDR3 is made up of 13 amino acids. Here the CDR3 reads CASSITSDDEQFF. In DNA, the CDR3 is TGTGCCAGCAGTATCACTAGCGACGATGAGCAGTTCTTC.

The chain uses TRBV3-1 (or the pseudogene TRBV3-2) and TRBJ1-1; the D gene is possibly TRBD1 (5 bases). The V and J ends lost 9 bases and 7 bases respectively, with 12 bases between them. Germline loops: CDR1 LGHDT, CDR2 YNNKEL (reference sequence). The CDR3 contains 11 residues. DNA of the CDR3: TGTGCCAGTGCACGCAGGGATGAAGCTTTCTTT. It encodes CASARRDEAFF.

This clone was seen only a few times. This sequence joins TRBV19 and TRBJ1-5, with 8 positions matching TRBD1. The germline CDR1 and CDR2 sequences are LNHDA and SQIVND (reference sequence). V dropped 6 bases and J dropped 7; count of bases not matched to a gene: 11. The length of the CDR3 is 15 residues. The DNA for the CDR3 is TGTGCCAGTAGCAATCAGGGGGCTAAGTTGCAGCCCCAGCATTTT. It translates to CASSNQGAKLQPQHF.

J is TRBJ2-7 and V is TRBV6-5; TRBD2 might be the D (6 bases). The CDR3 is 14 residues long. CDR1 and CDR2 (germline): MNHEY, SVGAGI. Trimming cost V 5 bases and J 1 base, with 12 bases left between them. CDR3 amino acids: CASSNAAGSYEQYF. CDR3 DNA: TGTGCCAGCAGTAACGCGGCGGGGTCCTACGAGCAGTACTTC.

This rearrangement joins TRBV11-3 to TRBJ2-2, with 9 bases aligning to TRBD2. Germline V lookup: CDR1 SGHNT, CDR2 YENEEA. J was trimmed by 7 bases and V by 1 base; bases with no gene match: 4. The CDR3 is made up of 15 amino acids. The CDR3 protein is CASSLGTSELGELFF. The CDR3, as DNA: TGTGCCAGCAGCTTAGGGACTAGCGAACTCGGGGAGCTGTTTTTT.

The chain couples TRBV3-1 (or the pseudogene TRBV3-2) to TRBJ1-6, with 8 positions matching TRBD1. Germline V lookup: CDR1 LGHDT, CDR2 YNNKEL (reference sequence). The CDR3 consists of 16 residues. The trim removed 4 bases at V and 6 bases at J, leaving 8 bases unmatched. This chain's CDR3 is CASSPWTGLGNSPLHF. CDR3 nucleotide sequence: TGTGCCAGCAGCCCCTGGACAGGGCTTGGTAATTCACCCCTCCACTTT.

The genes are TRBV9 and TRBJ2-2; 13 bases match TRBD2. Per germline, CDR1 SGDLS and CDR2 YYNGEE. J was trimmed by 3 bases and V by 0 bases; bases with no gene match: 2. The CDR3 sequence is 17 residues long. The CDR3 nucleotides read TGTGCCAGCAGCGTAGGGACTAGCGGGAGTTACACCGGGGAGCTGTTTTTT. It yields the protein CASSVGTSGSYTGELFF.

This clone was seen a few times. V usage is TRBV13 and J usage is TRBJ1-1; 7 bases line up with TRBD1. The V gene's germline CDR1 is PRHDT and CDR2 FYEKMQ (reference sequence). After removal of 7 bases from V and 7 bases from J, the junction contained 6 bases not matched to a gene. This CDR3 region has 12 residues. CDR3 bases: TGTGCCAGCAACAGGGGTGTGGGTGAAGCTTTCTTT. This translates into CASNRGVGEAFF.

This chain connects TRBV11-1 to TRBJ1-6; D is possibly TRBD1 (6 bases). The CDR3 has 15 amino acids. The germline V gene has CDR1 SGHAT and CDR2 FQDESV (reference sequence). Trimming removed 5 bases at V and 8 bases at J, with 16 bases between. The CDR3 DNA reads TGTGCCAGCAGCGCTCTGCAGGGGAGGGATTCACCCCTCCACTTT. The encoded protein is CASSALQGRDSPLHF.

CDR3 nucleotides: TGTGCCAGCAGTTTATCGGAGCAGAATACGCAGTATTTT. Amino acids: CASSLSEQNTQYF. The V call is TRBV28, the J call TRBJ2-3; D call uncertain. The germline V gene encodes CDR1 MDHEN and CDR2 SYDVKM. The ends were cut back, 1 base at V and 7 bases at J, with 9 bases in the middle. This CDR3 comprises 13 residues.

This chain joins TRBV2 and TRBJ2-7, with no clear D. Germline-derived CDR1 and CDR2 are SNHLY and FYNNEI. The CDR3 is 13 residues long. Trimming removed 1 base at V and 7 bases at J, with 11 bases between. The CDR3 DNA sequence: TGTGCCAGCAGTGAAGTGGGCCAGTGGGAGCAGTACTTC. Its translation: CASSEVGQWEQYF.

This chain links TRBV4-2 with TRBJ1-1; D not certain. The CDR3 has 14 amino acids. The V gene lost 3 bases and the J gene lost 4 bases, with 12 bases spanning the gap. Germline V gene lookup returns CDR1 LGHNA and CDR2 YNFKEQ. The CDR3 sequence: CASSHPSSATEAFF. As DNA, the CDR3 is TGTGCCAGCAGCCACCCGAGCAGCGCCACTGAAGCTTTCTTT.

The CDR3 region has the DNA TGTGCCAGCAGCCCAGAGGTAGGGGGCACTGAAGCTTTCTTT. Amino acids: CASSPEVGGTEAFF. J is TRBJ1-1 and V is TRBV9; D possibly corresponds to TRBD1 (6 bases). This CDR3 region has 14 residues. Germline CDR1 is SGDLS and CDR2 is YYNGEE. Trimming took off 4 bases at V and 4 bases at J, with 14 bases between the two ends.

V gene TRBV7-9 combines with J gene TRBJ1-2, with 7 bases matching TRBD1. The CDR3 is 14 amino acids. Germline CDR1 reads SEHNR; CDR2 reads FQNEAQ (reference sequence). Trimming cost V 1 base and J 6 bases; bases outside gene matches: 5. CDR3 amino acids: CASSLDRGRNGYTF. The CDR3 DNA sequence: TGTGCCAGCAGCTTAGACAGGGGCAGGAATGGCTACACCTTC.

The genes are TRBV28 and TRBJ2-2, with 12 nucleotides matching TRBD2. The CDR3 length is 15 residues. Trimming removed 5 bases from V and 8 bases from J; junction bases left unmatched: 6. The germline V gene encodes CDR1 MDHEN and CDR2 SYDVKM. CDR3 nucleotide sequence: TGTGCCAGCAGTCCGACTAGCGGGAGATCAGGGGAGCTGTTTTTT. Translated: CASSPTSGRSGELFF.